This T cell receptor (beta chain) was retrieved from a study of naive and memory T cell subsets. After the first PCR, alpha and beta chain libraries were processed separately. Notes on this clonotype: Its antigen remains unidentified.

An equimolar mix of two oligonucleotides served as the beta constant-region primer for TRBC1 and TRBC2. Nested alpha and beta constant-region primers with the SP2 primer drove four PCR rounds on ligated cDNA. TCRdb fed the UMI-ligation and nested PCR reads into MiXCR, producing one record per CDR3 protein. Seen here are some 17,000 distinct CDR3 sequences, roughly 9% observed once, and the top ten hold roughly 23%. Study-level results: Over 95% of naive TCR sequences appeared only once after error correction, unlike memory subsets.

The V gene's germline CDR1 is LGHNA and CDR2 YSLEER. V dropped 0 bases and J dropped 3 bases, with 9 bases sitting between them. The CDR3 consists of 14 residues. Sample: central memory CD8+ T cells from blood. The clonotype originates from a human donor in good health. This chain joins TRBV4-3 and TRBJ2-7; D unclear. The CDR3 sequence: CASSQDTGYYEQYF. CDR3 DNA: TGCGCCAGCAGCCAAGATACCGGGTACTACGAGCAGTACTTC.